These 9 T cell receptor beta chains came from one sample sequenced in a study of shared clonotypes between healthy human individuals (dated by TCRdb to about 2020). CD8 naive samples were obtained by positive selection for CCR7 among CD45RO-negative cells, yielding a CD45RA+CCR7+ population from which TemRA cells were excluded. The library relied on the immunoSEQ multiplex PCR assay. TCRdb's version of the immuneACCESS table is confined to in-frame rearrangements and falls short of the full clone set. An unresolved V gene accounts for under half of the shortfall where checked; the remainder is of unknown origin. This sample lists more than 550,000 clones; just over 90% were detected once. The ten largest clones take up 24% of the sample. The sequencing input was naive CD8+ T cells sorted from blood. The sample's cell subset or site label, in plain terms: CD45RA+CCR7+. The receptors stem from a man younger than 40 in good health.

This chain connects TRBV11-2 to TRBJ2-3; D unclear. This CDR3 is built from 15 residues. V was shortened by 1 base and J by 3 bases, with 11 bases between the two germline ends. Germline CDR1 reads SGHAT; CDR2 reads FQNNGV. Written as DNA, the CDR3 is TGTGCCAGCAGCTTAGGGGTTTTGGGGACAGATACGCAGTATTTT. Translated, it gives CASSLGVLGTDTQYF.

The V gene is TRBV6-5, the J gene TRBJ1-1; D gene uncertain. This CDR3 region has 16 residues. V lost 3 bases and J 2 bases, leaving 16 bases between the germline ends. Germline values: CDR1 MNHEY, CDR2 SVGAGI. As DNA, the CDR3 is TGTGCCAGCAGTTATACCCCCATGGGAGATAACACTGAAGCTTTCTTT. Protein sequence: CASSYTPMGDNTEAFF.

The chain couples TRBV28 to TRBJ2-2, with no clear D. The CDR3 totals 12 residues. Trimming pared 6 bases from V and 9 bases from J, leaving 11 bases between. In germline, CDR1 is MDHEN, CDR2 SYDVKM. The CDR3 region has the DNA TGTGCCAGCAGCAAGAACCTCAGGGAGCTGTTTTTT. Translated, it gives CASSKNLRELFF.

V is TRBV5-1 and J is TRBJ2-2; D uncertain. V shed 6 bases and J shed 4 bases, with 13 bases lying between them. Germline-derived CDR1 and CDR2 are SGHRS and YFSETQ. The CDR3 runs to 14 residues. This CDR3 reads CASTPIPATGELFF. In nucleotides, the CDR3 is TGCGCCAGCACCCCAATCCCCGCCACCGGGGAGCTGTTTTTT.

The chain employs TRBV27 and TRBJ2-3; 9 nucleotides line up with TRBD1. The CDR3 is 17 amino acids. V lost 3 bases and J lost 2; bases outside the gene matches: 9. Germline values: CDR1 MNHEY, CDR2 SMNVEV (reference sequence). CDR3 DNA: TGTGCCAGCAGTTTTTTTCTCGGGACAGGGACCACAGATACGCAGTATTTT. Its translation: CASSFFLGTGTTDTQYF.

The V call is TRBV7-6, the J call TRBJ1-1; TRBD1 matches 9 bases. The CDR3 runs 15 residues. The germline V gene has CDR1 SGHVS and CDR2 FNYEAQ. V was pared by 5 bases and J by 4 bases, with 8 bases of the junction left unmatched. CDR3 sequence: CASSELQGAATEAFF. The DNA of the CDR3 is TGTGCCAGCAGCGAATTACAGGGGGCGGCCACTGAAGCTTTCTTT.

CDR3 region: CASSPTYSANTGELFF. CDR3 sequence (DNA): TGTGCCAGCTCACCTACCTATAGCGCGAACACCGGGGAGCTGTTTTTT. J is TRBJ2-2 and V is TRBV18; a possible D gene is TRBD2 (5 bases). CDR3 length: 16 amino acids. The V end was cut by 3 bases, the J end by 0 bases, with 11 bases between. Germline V CDR1 and CDR2: KGHSH, LQKENI.

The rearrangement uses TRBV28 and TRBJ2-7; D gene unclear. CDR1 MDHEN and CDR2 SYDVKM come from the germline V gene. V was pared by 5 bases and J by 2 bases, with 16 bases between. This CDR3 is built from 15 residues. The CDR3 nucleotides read TGTGCCAGCAGTCACCCACTCAGTGGGACCTACGAGCAGTACTTC. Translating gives CASSHPLSGTYEQYF. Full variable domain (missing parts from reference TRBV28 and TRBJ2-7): DVKVTQSSRYLVKRTGEKVFLECVQDMDHENMFWYRQDPGLGLRLIYFSYDVKMKEKGDIPEGYSVSREKKERFSLILESASTNQTSMYLCASSHPLSGTYEQYFGPGTRLTVT.

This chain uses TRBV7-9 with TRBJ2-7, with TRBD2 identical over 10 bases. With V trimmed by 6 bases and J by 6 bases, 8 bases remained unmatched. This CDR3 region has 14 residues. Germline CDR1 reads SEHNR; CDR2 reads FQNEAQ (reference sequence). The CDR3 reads CASRLLAGASEQYF. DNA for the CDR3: TGTGCCAGCAGGCTTCTAGCGGGAGCTAGCGAGCAGTACTTC.